This TCR beta chain originates from a study of cytomegalovirus exposure and HLA in healthy donors. Study-level findings and limits: Reports credit the classifier with highly specific, highly sensitive diagnosis of cytomegalovirus status. Of the V segments, some could not be distinguished, including TRBV6-2 and TRBV6-3, and were excluded. Across donors, presence/absence analyses took sequencing depth to be roughly uniform. Productive rates of about 90% or about 30% were seen for most TCR beta V segments in an earlier analysis.

Concerning this clone itself: The antigen remains undetermined.

Trimming shortened V by 0 bases and J by 5 bases, and 13 bases separated the two germline ends. Germline-derived CDR1 and CDR2 are LGHNA and YNFKEQ. This CDR3 is built from 16 residues. The PCR contained 60 Vbeta and 13 Jbeta primers. Method: immunoSEQ multiplex PCR; TCRdb's copy keeps in-frame clones and lacks some. This sample carries 95,000 to 100,000 clones, about 80% of them seen once, and the ten largest clones take roughly 3.2%. This sequence was found in a man aged 35 to 55 in good health and CMV-seronegative. The chain employs TRBV4-2 and TRBJ1-4; a possible D gene is TRBD1 (5 bases). Material for sequencing was PBMCs. The CDR3 reads CASSQDPRAGNEKLFF. For the CDR3, the DNA is TGTGCCAGCAGCCAAGATCCCCGGGCAGGGAATGAAAAACTGTTTTTT.